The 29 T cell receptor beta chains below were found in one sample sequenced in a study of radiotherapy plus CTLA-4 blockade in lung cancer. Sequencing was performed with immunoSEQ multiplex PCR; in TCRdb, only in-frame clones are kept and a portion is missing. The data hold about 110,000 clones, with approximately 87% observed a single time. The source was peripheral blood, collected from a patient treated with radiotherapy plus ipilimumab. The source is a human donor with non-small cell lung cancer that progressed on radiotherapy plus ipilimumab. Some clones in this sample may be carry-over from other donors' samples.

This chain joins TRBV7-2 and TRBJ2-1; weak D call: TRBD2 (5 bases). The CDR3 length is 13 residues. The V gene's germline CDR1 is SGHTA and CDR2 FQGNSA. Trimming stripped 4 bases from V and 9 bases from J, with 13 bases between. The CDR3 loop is CASSSHSEGEQFF. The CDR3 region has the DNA TGTGCCAGCAGCTCCCACTCCGAGGGTGAGCAGTTCTTC.

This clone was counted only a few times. The CDR3 protein is CASSPSRVQNIQYF. The DNA for the CDR3 is TGTGCCAGCAGCCCAAGTAGGGTACAAAACATTCAGTACTTC. J is TRBJ2-4 and V is TRBV11-3; D uncertain. V lost 5 bases, J lost 5 bases, and 13 bases lay in between. The germline gives CDR1 SGHNT, CDR2 YENEEA. This CDR3 spans 14 amino acids.

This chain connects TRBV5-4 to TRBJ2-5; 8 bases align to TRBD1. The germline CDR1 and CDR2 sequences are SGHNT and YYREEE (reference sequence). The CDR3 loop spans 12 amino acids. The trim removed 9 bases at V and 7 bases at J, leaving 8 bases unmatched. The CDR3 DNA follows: TGTGCCATGCGACAGGGGAGCGGGACCCAGTACTTC. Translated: CAMRQGSGTQYF.

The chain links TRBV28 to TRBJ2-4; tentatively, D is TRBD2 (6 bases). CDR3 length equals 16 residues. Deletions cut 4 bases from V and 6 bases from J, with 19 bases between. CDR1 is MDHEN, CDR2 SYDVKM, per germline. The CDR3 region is CASSSRDSRYGNIQYF. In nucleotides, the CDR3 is TGTGCCAGCAGTTCTCGGGACTCCCGATACGGAAACATTCAGTACTTC.

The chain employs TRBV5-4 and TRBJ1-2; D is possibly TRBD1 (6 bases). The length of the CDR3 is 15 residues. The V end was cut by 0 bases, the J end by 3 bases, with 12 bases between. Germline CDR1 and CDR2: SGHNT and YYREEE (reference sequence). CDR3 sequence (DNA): TGTGCCAGCAGCTTGGGAGGGGGAACCTACTATGGCTACACCTTC. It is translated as CASSLGGGTYYGYTF.

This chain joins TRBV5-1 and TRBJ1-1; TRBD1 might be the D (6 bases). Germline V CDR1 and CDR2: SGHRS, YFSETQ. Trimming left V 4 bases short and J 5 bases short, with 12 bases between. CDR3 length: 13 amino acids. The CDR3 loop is CASSKGVATEAFF. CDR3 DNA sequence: TGCGCCAGCAGCAAGGGGGTAGCAACTGAAGCTTTCTTT.

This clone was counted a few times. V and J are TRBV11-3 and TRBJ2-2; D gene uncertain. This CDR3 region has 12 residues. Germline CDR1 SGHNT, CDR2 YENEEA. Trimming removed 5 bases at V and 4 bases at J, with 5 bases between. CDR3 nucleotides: TGTGCCAGCAGCCCGATCACCGGGGAGCTGTTTTTT. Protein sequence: CASSPITGELFF.

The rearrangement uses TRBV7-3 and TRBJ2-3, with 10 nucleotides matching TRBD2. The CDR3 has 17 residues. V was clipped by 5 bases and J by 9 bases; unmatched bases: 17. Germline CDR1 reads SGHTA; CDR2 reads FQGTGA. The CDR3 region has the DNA TGTGCCAGCAGCCCAGGGGCTAGCGGGGGCTCCTTGGGGACGCAGTATTTT. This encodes CASSPGASGGSLGTQYF.

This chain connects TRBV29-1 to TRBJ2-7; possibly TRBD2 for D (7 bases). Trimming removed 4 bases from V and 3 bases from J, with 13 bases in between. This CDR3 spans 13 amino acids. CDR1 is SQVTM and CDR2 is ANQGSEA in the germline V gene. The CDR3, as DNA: TGCAGCGTTGGGGGGGGCGCCGGCTACGAGCAGTACTTC. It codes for CSVGGGAGYEQYF.

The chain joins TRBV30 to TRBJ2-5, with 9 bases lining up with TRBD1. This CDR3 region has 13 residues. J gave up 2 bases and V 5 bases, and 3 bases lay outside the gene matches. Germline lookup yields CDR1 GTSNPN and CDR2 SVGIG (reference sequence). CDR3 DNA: TGTGCCTGGGACAGGGGGAGTCAAGAGACCCAGTACTTC. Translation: CAWDRGSQETQYF.

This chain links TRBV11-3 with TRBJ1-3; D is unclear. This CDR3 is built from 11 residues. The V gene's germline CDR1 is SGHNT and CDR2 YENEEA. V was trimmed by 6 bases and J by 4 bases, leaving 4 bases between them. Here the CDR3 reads CASRQGNTIYF. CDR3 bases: TGTGCCAGCAGACAAGGAAACACCATATATTTT.

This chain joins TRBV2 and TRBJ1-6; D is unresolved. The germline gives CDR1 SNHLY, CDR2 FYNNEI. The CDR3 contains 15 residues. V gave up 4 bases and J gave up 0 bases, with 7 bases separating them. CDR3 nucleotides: TGTGCCAGCAGTGGTGGGAGCTCCTATAATTCACCCCTCCACTTT. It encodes CASSGGSSYNSPLHF.

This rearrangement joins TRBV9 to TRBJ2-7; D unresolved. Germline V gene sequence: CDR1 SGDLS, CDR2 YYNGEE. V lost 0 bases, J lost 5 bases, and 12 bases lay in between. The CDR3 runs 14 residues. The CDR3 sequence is CASSVAGLGDEQYF. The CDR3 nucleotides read TGTGCCAGCAGCGTAGCCGGTCTAGGCGACGAGCAGTACTTC.

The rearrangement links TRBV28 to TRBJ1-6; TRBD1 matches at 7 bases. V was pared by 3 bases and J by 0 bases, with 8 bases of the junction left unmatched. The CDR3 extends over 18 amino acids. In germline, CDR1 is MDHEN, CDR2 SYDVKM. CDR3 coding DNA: TGTGCCAGCAGTTTGGAGACAGGGAGGGACTCCTATAATTCACCCCTCCACTTT. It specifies CASSLETGRDSYNSPLHF.

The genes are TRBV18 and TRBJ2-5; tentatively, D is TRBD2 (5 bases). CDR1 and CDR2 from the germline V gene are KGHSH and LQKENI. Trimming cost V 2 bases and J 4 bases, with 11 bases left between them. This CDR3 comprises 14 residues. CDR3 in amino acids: CASSPSSGGETQYF. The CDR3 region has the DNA TGTGCCAGCTCACCATCTTCCGGAGGAGAGACCCAGTACTTC.

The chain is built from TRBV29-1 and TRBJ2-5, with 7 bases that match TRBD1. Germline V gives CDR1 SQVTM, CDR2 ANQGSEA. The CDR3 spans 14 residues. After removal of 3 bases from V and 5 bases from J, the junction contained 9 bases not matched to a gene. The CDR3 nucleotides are TGCAGCGTTGATGGCACAGGGGAGCGGGAGACCCAGTACTTC. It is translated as CSVDGTGERETQYF.

As DNA, the CDR3 is TGTGCCAGCAGTGAAGCGGGCGCAGGAGGCTCCTACGAGCAGTACTTC. Residues: CASSEAGAGGSYEQYF. This rearrangement joins TRBV6-1 to TRBJ2-7, with D possibly matching TRBD2 (5 bases). Trimming took 0 bases from V and 0 from J, leaving 12 bases between them. Germline V lookup: CDR1 MNHNS, CDR2 SASEGT. The CDR3 loop spans 16 amino acids.

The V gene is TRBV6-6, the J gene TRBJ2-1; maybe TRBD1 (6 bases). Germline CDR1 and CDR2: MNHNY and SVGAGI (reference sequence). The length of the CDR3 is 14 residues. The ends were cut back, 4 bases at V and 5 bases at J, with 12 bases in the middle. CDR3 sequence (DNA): TGTGCCAGCAGTTCCCGGGACATGGACAATGAGCAGTTCTTC. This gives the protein CASSSRDMDNEQFF.

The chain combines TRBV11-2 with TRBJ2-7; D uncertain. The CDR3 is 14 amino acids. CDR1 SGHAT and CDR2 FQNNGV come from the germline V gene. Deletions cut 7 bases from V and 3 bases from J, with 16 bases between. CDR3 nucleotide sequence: TGTGCCAGCACCGATCGATTTAACAGCTACGAGCAGTACTTC. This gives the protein CASTDRFNSYEQYF.

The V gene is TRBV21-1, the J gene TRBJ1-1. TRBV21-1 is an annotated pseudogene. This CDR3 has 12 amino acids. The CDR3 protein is CASSKVSVEAFF. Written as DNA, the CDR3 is TGTGCCAGCAGCAAAGTATCGGTTGAAGCTTTCTTT.

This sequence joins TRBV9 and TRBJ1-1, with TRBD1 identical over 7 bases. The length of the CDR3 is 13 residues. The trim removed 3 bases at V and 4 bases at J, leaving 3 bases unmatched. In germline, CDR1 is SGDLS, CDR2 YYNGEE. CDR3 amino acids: CASSAGGSTEAFF. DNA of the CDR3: TGTGCCAGCAGCGCAGGGGGAAGCACTGAAGCTTTCTTT.

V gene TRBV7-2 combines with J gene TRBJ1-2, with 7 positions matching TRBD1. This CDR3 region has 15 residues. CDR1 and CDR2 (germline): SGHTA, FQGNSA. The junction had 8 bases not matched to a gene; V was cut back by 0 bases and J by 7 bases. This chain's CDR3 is CASSLALAGGSGYTF. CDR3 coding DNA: TGTGCCAGCAGCTTAGCCCTGGCAGGGGGAAGTGGCTACACCTTC.

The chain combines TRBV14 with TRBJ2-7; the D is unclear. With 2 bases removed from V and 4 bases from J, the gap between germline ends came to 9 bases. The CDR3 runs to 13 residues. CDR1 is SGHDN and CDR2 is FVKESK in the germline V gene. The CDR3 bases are TGTGCCAGCAGCCAACTCAATCCATACGAGCAGTACTTC. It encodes CASSQLNPYEQYF.

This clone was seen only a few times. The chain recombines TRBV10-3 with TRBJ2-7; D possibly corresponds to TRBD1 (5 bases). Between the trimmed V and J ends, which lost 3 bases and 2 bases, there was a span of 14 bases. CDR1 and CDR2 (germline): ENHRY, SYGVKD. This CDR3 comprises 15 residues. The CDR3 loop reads CAISDPGLGPYEQYF. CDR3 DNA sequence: TGTGCCATCAGTGACCCAGGGTTGGGCCCCTACGAGCAGTACTTC.

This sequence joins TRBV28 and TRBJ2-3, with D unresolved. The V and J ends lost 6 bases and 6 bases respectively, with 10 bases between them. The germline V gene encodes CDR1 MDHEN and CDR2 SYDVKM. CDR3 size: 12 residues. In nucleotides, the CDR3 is TGTGCCAGCAGAGGGATAGTGGATACGCAGTATTTT. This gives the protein CASRGIVDTQYF.

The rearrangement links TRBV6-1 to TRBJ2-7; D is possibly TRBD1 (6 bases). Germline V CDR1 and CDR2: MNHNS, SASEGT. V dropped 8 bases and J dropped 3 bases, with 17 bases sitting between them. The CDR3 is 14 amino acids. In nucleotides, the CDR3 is TGTGCCAGCGGATTCAGGGGTGATTTCTACGAGCAGTACTTC. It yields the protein CASGFRGDFYEQYF.

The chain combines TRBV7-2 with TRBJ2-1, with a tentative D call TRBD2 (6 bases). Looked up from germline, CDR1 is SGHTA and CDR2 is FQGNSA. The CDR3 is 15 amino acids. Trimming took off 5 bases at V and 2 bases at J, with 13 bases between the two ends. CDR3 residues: CASSPQAGPYNEQFF. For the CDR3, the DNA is TGTGCCAGCAGCCCTCAAGCGGGTCCCTACAATGAGCAGTTCTTC.

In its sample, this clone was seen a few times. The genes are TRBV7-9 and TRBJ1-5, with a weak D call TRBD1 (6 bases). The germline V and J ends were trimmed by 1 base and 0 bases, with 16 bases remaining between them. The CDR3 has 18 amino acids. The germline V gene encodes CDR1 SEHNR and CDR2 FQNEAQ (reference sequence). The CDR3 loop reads CASSLELGGAYSNQPQHF. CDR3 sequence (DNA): TGTGCCAGCAGCTTAGAATTAGGGGGAGCATATAGCAATCAGCCCCAGCATTTT.

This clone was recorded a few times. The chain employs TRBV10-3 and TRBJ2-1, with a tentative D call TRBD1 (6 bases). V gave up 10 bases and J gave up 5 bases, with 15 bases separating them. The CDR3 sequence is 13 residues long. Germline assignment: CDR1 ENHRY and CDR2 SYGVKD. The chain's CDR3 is CATQGSGDNEQFF. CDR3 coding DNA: TGTGCCACCCAGGGGTCAGGGGACAATGAGCAGTTCTTC.